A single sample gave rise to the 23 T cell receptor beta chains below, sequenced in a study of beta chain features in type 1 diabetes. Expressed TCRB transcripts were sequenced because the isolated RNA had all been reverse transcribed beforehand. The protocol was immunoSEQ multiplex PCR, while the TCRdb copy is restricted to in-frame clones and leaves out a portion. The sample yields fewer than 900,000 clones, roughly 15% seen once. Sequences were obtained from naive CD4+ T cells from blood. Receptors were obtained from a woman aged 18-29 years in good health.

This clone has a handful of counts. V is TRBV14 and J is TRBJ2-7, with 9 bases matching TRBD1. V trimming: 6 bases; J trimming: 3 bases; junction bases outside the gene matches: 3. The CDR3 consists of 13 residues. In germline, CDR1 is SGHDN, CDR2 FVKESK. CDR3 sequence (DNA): TGTGCCAGCAGAACGACAGGGGGCTACGAGCAGTACTTC. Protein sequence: CASRTTGGYEQYF.

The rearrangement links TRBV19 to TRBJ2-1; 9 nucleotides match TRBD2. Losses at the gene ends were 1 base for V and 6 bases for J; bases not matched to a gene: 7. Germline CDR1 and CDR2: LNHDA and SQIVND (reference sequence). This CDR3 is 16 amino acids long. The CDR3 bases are TGTGCCAGTAGTATAGGGTTTAGCGGGAGTGGCAATGAGCAGTTCTTC. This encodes CASSIGFSGSGNEQFF.

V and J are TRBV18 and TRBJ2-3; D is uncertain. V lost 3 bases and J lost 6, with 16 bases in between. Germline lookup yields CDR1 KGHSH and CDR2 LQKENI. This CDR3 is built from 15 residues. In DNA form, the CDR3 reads TGTGCCAGCTCACCGGGGTCTAGTGGATTGGATACGCAGTATTTT. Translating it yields CASSPGSSGLDTQYF.

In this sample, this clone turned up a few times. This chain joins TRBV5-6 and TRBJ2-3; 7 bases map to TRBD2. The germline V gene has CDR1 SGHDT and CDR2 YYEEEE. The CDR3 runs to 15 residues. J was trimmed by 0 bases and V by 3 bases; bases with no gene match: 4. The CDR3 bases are TGTGCCAGCAGCTGGGGCGGGAGCAGCACAGATACGCAGTATTTT. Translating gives CASSWGGSSTDTQYF.

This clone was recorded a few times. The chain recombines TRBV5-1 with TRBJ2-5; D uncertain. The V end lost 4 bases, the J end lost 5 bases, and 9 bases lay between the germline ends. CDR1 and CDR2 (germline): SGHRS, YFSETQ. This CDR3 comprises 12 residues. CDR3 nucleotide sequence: TGCGCCAGCAGCGTCCCACGGGAGACCCAGTACTTC. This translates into CASSVPRETQYF.

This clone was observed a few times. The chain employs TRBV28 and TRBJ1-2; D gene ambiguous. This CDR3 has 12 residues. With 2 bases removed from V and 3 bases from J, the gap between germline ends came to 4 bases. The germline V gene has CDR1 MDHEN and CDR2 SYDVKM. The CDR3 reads CASSLNYYGYTF. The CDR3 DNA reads TGTGCCAGCAGTTTAAACTACTATGGCTACACCTTC.

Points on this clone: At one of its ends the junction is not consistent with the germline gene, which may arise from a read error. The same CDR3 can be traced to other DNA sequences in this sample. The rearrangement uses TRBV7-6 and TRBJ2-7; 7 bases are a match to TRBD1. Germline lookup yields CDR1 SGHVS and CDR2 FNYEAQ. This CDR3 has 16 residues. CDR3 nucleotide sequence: TGTGCCAGCAGCTTGTCTATGGACAGGAACTCCTACGAACAGTACTTC. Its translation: CASSLSMDRNSYEQYF.

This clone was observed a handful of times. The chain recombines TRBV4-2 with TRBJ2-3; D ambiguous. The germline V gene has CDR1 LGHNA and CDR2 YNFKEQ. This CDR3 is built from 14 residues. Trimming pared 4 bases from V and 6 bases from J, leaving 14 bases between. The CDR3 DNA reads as TGTGCCAGCAGCCGCCCTAGGGTAACGGATACGCAGTATTTT. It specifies CASSRPRVTDTQYF.

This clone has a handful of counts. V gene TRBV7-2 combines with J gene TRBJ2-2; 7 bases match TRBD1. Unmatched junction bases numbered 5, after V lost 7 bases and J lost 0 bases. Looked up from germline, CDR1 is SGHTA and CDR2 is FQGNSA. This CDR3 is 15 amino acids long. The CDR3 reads CASIQQGSNTGELFF. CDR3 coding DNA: TGTGCCAGCATACAACAGGGGTCGAACACCGGGGAGCTGTTTTTT.

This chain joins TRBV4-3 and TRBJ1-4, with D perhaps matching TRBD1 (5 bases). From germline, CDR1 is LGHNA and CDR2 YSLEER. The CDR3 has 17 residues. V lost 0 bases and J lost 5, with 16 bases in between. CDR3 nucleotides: TGCGCCAGCAGCCAAGATACGTCGGCAGGGTGGAATGAAAAACTGTTTTTT. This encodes CASSQDTSAGWNEKLFF.

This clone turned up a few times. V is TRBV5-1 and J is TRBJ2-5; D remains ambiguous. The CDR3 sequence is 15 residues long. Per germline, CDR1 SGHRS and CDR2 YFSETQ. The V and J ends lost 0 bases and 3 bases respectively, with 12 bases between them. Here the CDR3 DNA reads TGCGCCAGCAGCTTGGTCGGGTATTGGGAAGAGACCCAGTACTTC. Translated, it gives CASSLVGYWEETQYF.

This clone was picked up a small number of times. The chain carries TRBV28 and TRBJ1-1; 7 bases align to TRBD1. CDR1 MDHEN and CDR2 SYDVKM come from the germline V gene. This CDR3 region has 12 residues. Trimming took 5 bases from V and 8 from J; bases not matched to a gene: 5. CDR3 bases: TGTGCCAGCAGTCAGCCGGGACAGGAAGCTTTCTTT. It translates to CASSQPGQEAFF.

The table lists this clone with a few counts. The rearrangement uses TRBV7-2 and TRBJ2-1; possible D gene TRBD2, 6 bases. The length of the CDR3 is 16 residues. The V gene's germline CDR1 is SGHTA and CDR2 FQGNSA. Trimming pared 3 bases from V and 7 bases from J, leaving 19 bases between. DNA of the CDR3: TGTGCCAGCAGCTTCCACTTTGGCGGGAAATCGAATGAGCAGTTCTTC. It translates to CASSFHFGGKSNEQFF.

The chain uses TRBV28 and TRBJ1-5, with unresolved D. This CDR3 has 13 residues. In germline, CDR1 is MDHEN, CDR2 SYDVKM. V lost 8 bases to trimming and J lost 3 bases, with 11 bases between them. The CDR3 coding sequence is TGTGCCAGCTTCATGTCGGTCAATCAGCCCCAGCATTTT. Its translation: CASFMSVNQPQHF.

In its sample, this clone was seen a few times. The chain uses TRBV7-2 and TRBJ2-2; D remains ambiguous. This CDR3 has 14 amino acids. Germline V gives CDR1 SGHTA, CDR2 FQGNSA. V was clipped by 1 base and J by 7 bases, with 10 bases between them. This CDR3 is CASSLEWGVGELFF. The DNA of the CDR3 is TGTGCCAGCAGCTTAGAATGGGGTGTCGGGGAGCTGTTTTTT. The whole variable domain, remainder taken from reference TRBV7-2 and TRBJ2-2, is GAGVSQSPSNKVTEKGKDVELRCDPISGHTALYWYRQSLGQGLEFLIYFQGNSAPDKSGLPSDRFSAERTGGSVSTLTIQRTQQEDSAVYLCASSLEWGVGELFFGEGSRLTVL.

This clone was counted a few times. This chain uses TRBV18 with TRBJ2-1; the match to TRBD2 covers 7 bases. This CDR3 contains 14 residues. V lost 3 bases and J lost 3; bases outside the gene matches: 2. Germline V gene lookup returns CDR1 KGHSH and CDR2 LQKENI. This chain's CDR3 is CASSPTSDYNEQFF. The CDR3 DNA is TGTGCCAGCTCACCCACTAGCGACTACAATGAGCAGTTCTTC.

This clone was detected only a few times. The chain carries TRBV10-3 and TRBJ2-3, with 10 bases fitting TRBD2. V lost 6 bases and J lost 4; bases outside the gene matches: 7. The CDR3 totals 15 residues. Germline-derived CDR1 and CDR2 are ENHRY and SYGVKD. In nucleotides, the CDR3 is TGTGCCATCAGAAGTCTAGCGGGAGATGCAGATACGCAGTATTTT. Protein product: CAIRSLAGDADTQYF.

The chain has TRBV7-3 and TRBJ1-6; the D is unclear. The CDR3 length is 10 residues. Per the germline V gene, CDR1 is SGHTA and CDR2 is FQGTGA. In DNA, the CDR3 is TGTGCACCAGCCTTCTCACCCCTCCACTTT. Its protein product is CAPAFSPLHF.

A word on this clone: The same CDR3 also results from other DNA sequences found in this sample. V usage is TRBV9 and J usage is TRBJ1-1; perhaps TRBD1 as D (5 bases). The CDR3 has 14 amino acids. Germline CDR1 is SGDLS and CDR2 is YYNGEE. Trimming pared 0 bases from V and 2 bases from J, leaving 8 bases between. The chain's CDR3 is CASSVDRGNTEAFF. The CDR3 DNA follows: TGTGCCAGCAGCGTAGATAGGGGAAACACTGAAGCTTTCTTT.

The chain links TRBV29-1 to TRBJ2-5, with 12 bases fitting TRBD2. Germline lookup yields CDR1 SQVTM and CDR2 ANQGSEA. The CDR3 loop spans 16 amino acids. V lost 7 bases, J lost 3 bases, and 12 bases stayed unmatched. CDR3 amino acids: CSAQTQTSGSKETQYF. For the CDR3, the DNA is TGCAGCGCCCAAACCCAGACTAGCGGGAGTAAAGAGACCCAGTACTTC.

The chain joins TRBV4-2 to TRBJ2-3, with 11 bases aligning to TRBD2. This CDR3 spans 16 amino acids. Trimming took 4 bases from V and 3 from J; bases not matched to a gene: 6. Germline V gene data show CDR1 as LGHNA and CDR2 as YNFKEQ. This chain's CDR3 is CASSPGLAAETDTQYF. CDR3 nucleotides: TGTGCCAGCAGCCCGGGACTAGCGGCGGAGACAGATACGCAGTATTTT.

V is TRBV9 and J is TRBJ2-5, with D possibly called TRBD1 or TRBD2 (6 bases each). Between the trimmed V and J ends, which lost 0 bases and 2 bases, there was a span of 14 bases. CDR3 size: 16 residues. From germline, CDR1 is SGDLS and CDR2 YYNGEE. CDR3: CASSVAGARGQETQYF. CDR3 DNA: TGTGCCAGCAGCGTAGCGGGGGCGAGGGGACAAGAGACCCAGTACTTC.

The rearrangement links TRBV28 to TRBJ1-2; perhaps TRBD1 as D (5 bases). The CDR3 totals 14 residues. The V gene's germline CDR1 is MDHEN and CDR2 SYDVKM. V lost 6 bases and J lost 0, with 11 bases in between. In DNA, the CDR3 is TGTGCCAGCAGCCAGGGCGGAGCTAACTATGGCTACACCTTC. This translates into CASSQGGANYGYTF.